This T cell receptor beta chain was recorded in a study of identical twins. TCRdb passed the 5' RACE reads through MiXCR, listing each CDR3 protein once. The sample has 450,000 or so distinct CDR3 sequences, around 24% seen once. This sample also belongs to another study, concerning T cells expressing NK-cell markers.

The sample consisted of CD4+ T cells sorted from blood. This receptor was identified in a woman under 30 in good health.

This CDR3 reads CSVEELGAYNEQFF. For the CDR3, the DNA is TGCAGCGTTGAAGAACTGGGGGCCTACAATGAGCAGTTCTTC. The rearrangement uses TRBV29-1 and TRBJ2-1; D is tentatively TRBD1 or TRBD2 (5 bases each). The germline V gene encodes CDR1 SQVTM and CDR2 ANQGSEA. This CDR3 is 14 amino acids long. Trimming took 0 bases from V and 2 from J, leaving 8 bases between them.